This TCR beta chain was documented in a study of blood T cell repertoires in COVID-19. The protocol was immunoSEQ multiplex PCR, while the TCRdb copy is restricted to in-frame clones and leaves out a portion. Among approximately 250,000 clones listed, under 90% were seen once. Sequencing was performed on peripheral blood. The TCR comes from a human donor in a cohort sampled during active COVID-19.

CDR3 sequence: CASSRQGAYEQYF. CDR3 DNA sequence: TGTGCCAGCAGTCGACAGGGGGCCTACGAGCAGTACTTC. The chain uses TRBV27 and TRBJ2-7, with 9 bases that match TRBD1. Losses at the gene ends were 5 bases for V and 2 bases for J; bases not matched to a gene: 1. Germline V lookup: CDR1 MNHEY, CDR2 SMNVEV (reference sequence). This CDR3 region has 13 residues.